Each of the 15 T cell receptor beta chains below was sequenced from the same sample in a study of CD8 T cells in Susac syndrome. Random hexamers were used to reverse transcribe about 0.5 to 1 ug of RNA. TCRdb analysed the immunoSEQ multiplex PCR reads with MiXCR anew, one entry per CDR3 protein. The data show hundreds of thousands of distinct CDR3 sequences, 75% to 90% seen once. The sequencing input was CD8+ T cells from PBMCs. These receptors were collected from a human donor with multiple sclerosis.

This clonotype was counted once. The V call is TRBV24-1, the J call TRBJ2-4; D remains unclear. Trimming shortened V by 11 bases and J by 0 bases, and 10 bases separated the two germline ends. Germline V gives CDR1 KGHDR, CDR2 SFDVKD. CDR3 length: 13 amino acids. The CDR3 DNA sequence: TGTGCCATCGTGGGGTCAGCCAAAAACATTCAGTACTTC. Translating it yields CAIVGSAKNIQYF.

This rearrangement joins TRBV6-1 to TRBJ1-1; tentatively, D is TRBD1 (5 bases). In germline, CDR1 is MNHNS, CDR2 SASEGT. CDR3 length: 13 residues. V was shortened by 2 bases and J by 8 bases, with 12 bases between the two germline ends. The CDR3 bases are TGTGCCAGCAGTGAATTTGGGGGGGTAGAAGCTTTCTTT. It codes for CASSEFGGVEAFF.

J is TRBJ1-2 and V is TRBV7-9, with TRBD1 matching over 9 bases. The CDR3 consists of 13 residues. V lost 5 bases to trimming and J lost 8 bases; unmatched junction nucleotides: 6. CDR1 and CDR2 from the germline V gene are SEHNR and FQNEAQ (reference sequence). CDR3 DNA sequence: TGTGCCAGCAGCCCCCTCGGGACAGGGGGCTACACCTTC. It yields the protein CASSPLGTGGYTF.

V and J are TRBV2 and TRBJ2-1; 10 bases line up with TRBD2. The CDR3 spans 15 residues. J was trimmed by 9 bases and V by 2 bases; bases with no gene match: 7. The germline CDR1 and CDR2 sequences are SNHLY and FYNNEI. The CDR3 region is CASSERLAGVFEQFF. The CDR3 region has the DNA TGTGCCAGCAGTGAAAGGCTAGCGGGAGTATTTGAGCAGTTCTTC.

V is TRBV19 and J is TRBJ1-6; TRBD1 might be the D (5 bases). The germline V gene encodes CDR1 LNHDA and CDR2 SQIVND (reference sequence). CDR3 length equals 16 residues. V was trimmed by 5 bases and J by 6 bases, leaving 17 bases between them. The CDR3 reads CASSGYAWGFNSPLHF. CDR3 nucleotides: TGTGCCAGTAGTGGCTACGCTTGGGGGTTTAATTCACCCCTCCACTTT.

The CDR3, as DNA: TGCGCCAGCAGCCAAGCGGATTCAGGACAGCAACTATGGGAGACCCAGTACTTC. It yields the protein CASSQADSGQQLWETQYF. The genes are TRBV4-1 and TRBJ2-5, with a possible D match to TRBD1 (6 bases). Germline CDR1 is MGHRA and CDR2 is YSYEKL. V was pared by 1 base and J by 5 bases, with 23 bases between. This CDR3 region has 18 residues.

This clonotype has more than one count but fewer than ten. This CDR3 is CATKPWGNTEAFF. The CDR3 nucleotides are TGTGCCACCAAACCATGGGGGAACACTGAAGCTTTCTTT. The chain recombines TRBV6-1 with TRBJ1-1; D ambiguous. CDR1 is MNHNS and CDR2 is SASEGT in the germline V gene. This CDR3 is built from 13 residues. V was shortened by 10 bases and J by 1 base, with 13 bases between the two germline ends.

The genes are TRBV2 and TRBJ2-1; D gene uncertain. Germline V gives CDR1 SNHLY, CDR2 FYNNEI. This CDR3 has 12 residues. V dropped 9 bases and J dropped 9 bases, with 15 bases sitting between them. CDR3 in DNA: TGTGCCAGTATAACCCCCTGGGGTGAGCAGTTCTTC. Translating it yields CASITPWGEQFF.

This sequence joins TRBV2 and TRBJ2-7, with D tentatively TRBD1 or TRBD2 (7 bases each). The CDR3 loop spans 15 amino acids. Germline CDR1 reads SNHLY; CDR2 reads FYNNEI. Deletions cut 8 bases from V and 3 bases from J, with 20 bases between. This chain's CDR3 is CASGRAGGSIYEQYF. The CDR3 DNA follows: TGTGCCAGCGGGAGGGCAGGGGGGTCTATCTACGAGCAGTACTTC.

The chain carries TRBV2 and TRBJ2-7; TRBD1 might be the D (5 bases). V was pared by 5 bases and J by 2 bases, with 22 bases between. Per the germline V gene, CDR1 is SNHLY and CDR2 is FYNNEI. The length of the CDR3 is 17 residues. The CDR3 spells CASSRATDNSITYEQYF. CDR3 bases: TGTGCCAGCAGTCGAGCTACGGACAATTCCATTACCTACGAGCAGTACTTC.

This clonotype was recorded only once. V and J are TRBV19 and TRBJ1-2, with a weak D call TRBD1 (5 bases). CDR1 and CDR2 from the germline V gene are LNHDA and SQIVND (reference sequence). V lost 11 bases and J lost 8, with 21 bases in between. This CDR3 has 13 amino acids. The CDR3 sequence is CASRPSGLYGYTF. The CDR3 nucleotides are TGTGCCTCCCGTCCGTCGGGGCTTTACGGCTACACCTTC.

Here the CDR3 DNA reads TGTGCCAGCGGCATATCTAGCGGGAGTCTCCACGAGCAGTACTTC. Protein: CASGISSGSLHEQYF. The rearrangement links TRBV11-2 to TRBJ2-7, with 10 bases matching TRBD2. CDR1 and CDR2 from the germline V gene are SGHAT and FQNNGV. The V gene end was trimmed by 8 bases and the J gene end by 5 bases; junction bases not matched to a gene: 12. This CDR3 has 15 residues.

The chain uses TRBV9 and TRBJ2-7; TRBD1 aligns across 7 bases. After removal of 3 bases from V and 3 bases from J, the junction contained 0 bases not matched to a gene. Looked up from germline, CDR1 is SGDLS and CDR2 is YYNGEE. The CDR3 runs to 12 residues. CDR3 in amino acids: CASSAGGYEQYF. The CDR3 nucleotides are TGTGCCAGCAGCGCAGGGGGCTACGAGCAGTACTTC. Filled out from reference TRBV9 and TRBJ2-7, the complete variable domain reads DSGVTQTPKHLITATGQRVTLRCSPRSGDLSVYWYQQSLDQGLQFLIQYYNGEERAKGNILERFSAQQFPDLHSELNLSSLELGDSALYFCASSAGGYEQYFGPGTRLTVT.

The chain carries TRBV27 and TRBJ1-5, with 7 bases fitting TRBD1. V lost 5 bases and J lost 4; bases outside the gene matches: 8. Germline CDR1 reads MNHEY; CDR2 reads SMNVEV (reference sequence). CDR3 size: 15 residues. CDR3 nucleotides: TGTGCCAGCAGTCCTATCGGACAGGTTAATCAGCCCCAGCATTTT. This gives the protein CASSPIGQVNQPQHF.

The chain links TRBV6-1 to TRBJ2-7, with 9 positions matching TRBD2. Germline values: CDR1 MNHNS, CDR2 SASEGT. V dropped 6 bases and J dropped 3; count of bases not matched to a gene: 9. CDR3 length: 15 amino acids. In DNA form, the CDR3 reads TGTGCCAGCAGGCTGATAGCGGGGGCCTTCTACGAGCAGTACTTC. Its protein is CASRLIAGAFYEQYF.